The present TCR beta chain was sequenced within a study of shared clonotypes between healthy human individuals. Study-level background: Each donor had three CD4 naive, three CD4 memory, two CD8 naive and one CD8 memory plate.

Selected positively for CCR7 and CD45RO-negative, naive CD8 cells excluded terminally differentiated effector memory CD45RA+ cells. Donors, without exception, were Caucasian adults residing in Nashville, Tennessee. Concerning this clone: Its antigen is unidentified. The same CDR3 arises from other DNA sequences in this sample as well.

V dropped 2 bases and J dropped 4 bases, with 9 bases sitting between them. There are 13 residues in the CDR3. Looked up from germline, CDR1 is MDHEN and CDR2 is SYDVKM. Points from the study as a whole: Naive subsets usually exceeded memory subsets in estimated richness. Sharing across four donors was highest in naive CD4 (around 5%) and lowest in memory CD8 (around 0.4%).

Assay used: immunoSEQ multiplex PCR; TCRdb lists only in-frame clones, some missing. The sample shows approximately 600,000 clones, 85% to 95% of them seen only once. Sequenced sample: naive CD8+ T cells sorted from blood. The sequence came from a woman under 40 in good health. This chain connects TRBV28 to TRBJ2-7; TRBD2 is a possible D gene (6 bases). The DNA of the CDR3 is TGTGCCAGCAGTTTACGGGGGTCATACGAGCAGTACTTC. Its protein product is CASSLRGSYEQYF.